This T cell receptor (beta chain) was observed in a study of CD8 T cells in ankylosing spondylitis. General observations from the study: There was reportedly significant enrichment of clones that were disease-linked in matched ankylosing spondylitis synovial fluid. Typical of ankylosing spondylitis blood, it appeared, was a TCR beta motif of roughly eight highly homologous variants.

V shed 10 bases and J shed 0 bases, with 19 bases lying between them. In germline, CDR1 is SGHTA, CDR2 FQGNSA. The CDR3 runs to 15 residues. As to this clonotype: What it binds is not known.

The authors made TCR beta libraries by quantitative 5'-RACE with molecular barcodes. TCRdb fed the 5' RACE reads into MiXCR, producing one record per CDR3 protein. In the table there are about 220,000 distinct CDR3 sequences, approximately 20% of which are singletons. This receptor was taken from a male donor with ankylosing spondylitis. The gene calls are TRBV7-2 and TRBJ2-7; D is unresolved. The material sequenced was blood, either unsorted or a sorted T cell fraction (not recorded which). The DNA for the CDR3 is TGTGCCACCACATATTATATAACGGACTCCTACGAGCAGTACTTC. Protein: CATTYYITDSYEQYF.